This T cell receptor (beta chain) was obtained from a study of a mutant IDH1 vaccine in newly diagnosed glioma. The time point was: week 47, end of study. In every dose of vaccine, 300 ug of mutant IDH1 20-mer peptide was given alongside topical imiquimod. On this clone itself: Its antigen is not identified.

Data came from immunoSEQ multiplex PCR; TCRdb stores just in-frame clones and leaves some out. The table includes about 52,000 clones, 60% to 85% detected once. V was cut by 3 bases and J by 1 base, with 6 bases left in between. This CDR3 is 13 amino acids long. Germline-derived CDR1 and CDR2 are SGHDN and FVKESK. The chain employs TRBV14 and TRBJ1-2, with D unresolved. The sequencing here drew on PBMCs, taken from a glioma patient whose treatment included an IDH1 peptide vaccine. This clonotype was obtained from a middle-aged woman with glioma. Some clones in this sample may be carry-over from other donors' samples. The CDR3 bases are TGTGCCAGCAGCCAGGGAGATAACTATGGCTACACCTTC. Its translation is CASSQGDNYGYTF.